This T cell receptor beta chain was captured in a study of blood T cell repertoires in COVID-19. V gave up 1 base and J gave up 4 bases; unmatched junction bases: 11. The CDR3 runs 17 residues. Per the germline V gene, CDR1 is MDHEN and CDR2 is SYDVKM. Method: immunoSEQ multiplex PCR; TCRdb's copy keeps in-frame clones and lacks some. The sample has about 50,000 clones; around 86% are singletons. J is TRBJ2-5 and V is TRBV28; 8 positions agree with TRBD1. The sequenced material came from peripheral blood. The receptor's source is a man between 35 and 55 years old with active COVID-19. The DNA for the CDR3 is TGTGCCAGCAGTTTATATCTAGGGACAGGATATCGAGAGACCCAGTACTTC. Translated: CASSLYLGTGYRETQYF.